The rows below give T cell receptor beta chains drawn from one sample of a study of regulatory T cells in long-lasting Graves disease. Each CDR3 protein gets one entry after TCRdb re-called the multiplex PCR reads with MiXCR. This table has a few hundred thousand distinct CDR3 sequences, around 23% appearing once. The sequencing used peripheral blood mononuclear cells (PBMCs), collected when the disease was refractory, from a patient treated with antithyroid drugs. The source of these receptors is a female donor with Graves disease. CDR3s include the opening cysteine and the closing phenylalanine or tryptophan. Fields, in order: D gene, J gene, V gene, clone size, CDR3 DNA, CDR3 protein. The D gene is left open where the match is weak. The size field is filled for only some rows; it gives once, few, many or a size class.

D: NA; J: TRBJ1-1; V: TRBV27; size: NA; DNA: TGTGCCAGCAGTTTACTCAGTGGGACTGAAGCTTTCTTT; CDR3: CASSLLSGTEAFF
D: TRBD1; J: TRBJ1-1; V: TRBV6-1; size: many; DNA: TGTGCCAGCAGGATCGACAGGGTGGGCACTGAAGCTTTCTTT; CDR3: CASRIDRVGTEAFF
D: NA; J: TRBJ1-5; V: TRBV19; size: NA; DNA: TGTGCCAGTAGTATGGACCTAAATCAGCCCCAGCATTTT; CDR3: CASSMDLNQPQHF
D: NA; J: TRBJ1-4; V: TRBV7-2; size: few; DNA: TGTGCCAGCAGCTCGACAACAGGGTGGACTAATGAAAAACTGTTTTTT; CDR3: CASSSTTGWTNEKLFF
D: TRBD2; J: TRBJ2-7; V: TRBV13; size: many; DNA: TGTGCCAGCAGCTTAGATGGCGGGAGGGCCTACGAGCAGTACTTC; CDR3: CASSLDGGRAYEQYF
D: NA; J: TRBJ2-5; V: TRBV30; size: NA; DNA: TGTGCCTGGACCGAGGGGGGGTGGGAGACCCAGTACTTC; CDR3: CAWTEGGWETQYF
D: NA; J: TRBJ2-5; V: TRBV5-1; size: NA; DNA: TGCGCCAGCAGCCTAGACCAAACAGGGACCCAGTACTTC; CDR3: CASSLDQTGTQYF
D: NA; J: TRBJ2-7; V: TRBV28; size: many; DNA: TGTGCCAGCAGTTACAGGGTCGACTACGAGCAGTACTTC; CDR3: CASSYRVDYEQYF
D: NA; J: TRBJ2-5; V: TRBV15; size: many; DNA: TGTGCCACCAGCAGTACAGGGAGGGAGACCCAGTACTTC; CDR3: CATSSTGRETQYF
D: NA; J: TRBJ2-2; V: TRBV3-1; size: NA; DNA: TGTGCCAGCAGCCAAGTGGAAGCGAACACCGGGGAGCTGTTTTTT; CDR3: CASSQVEANTGELFF
D: NA; J: TRBJ1-2; V: TRBV3-2; size: many; DNA: TGTGCCAGCAGCCAACCAGACAGGGGAGGATGGTATGGCTACACCTTC; CDR3: CASSQPDRGGWYGYTF
D: NA; J: TRBJ2-2; V: TRBV27; size: NA; DNA: TGTGCCAGCAGTTTCGGGATTGTCGGGGAGCTGTTTTTT; CDR3: CASSFGIVGELFF
D: NA; J: TRBJ1-4; V: TRBV10-3; size: few; DNA: TGTGCCATCAGTGAGTCGAGCGTGGGGGGTATTCATGAAAAACTGTTTTTT; CDR3: CAISESSVGGIHEKLFF
D: NA; J: TRBJ2-5; V: TRBV28; size: many; DNA: TGTGCCAGCAGTTTAATTCGGTACCAAGAGACCCAGTACTTC; CDR3: CASSLIRYQETQYF
D: NA; J: TRBJ1-2; V: TRBV7-2; size: many; DNA: TGTGCCAGCACCTTAGACCCGGACAGCATCTATGGCTACACCTTC; CDR3: CASTLDPDSIYGYTF
D: NA; J: TRBJ2-5; V: TRBV9; size: many; DNA: TGTGCCAGCAGCGGACGGGACATCCAAGAGACCCAGTACTTC; CDR3: CASSGRDIQETQYF
D: TRBD2; J: TRBJ2-2; V: TRBV9; size: NA; DNA: TGTGCCAGCAGCGTAGAGCCCCAGGTGTCTAGCGGCACCGGGGAGCTGTTTTTT; CDR3: CASSVEPQVSSGTGELFF
D: NA; J: TRBJ1-6; V: TRBV4-2; size: NA; DNA: TGTGCCAGCAGCCCCCAATTGGGCTCACCCCTCCACTTT; CDR3: CASSPQLGSPLHF
D: TRBD2; J: TRBJ2-2; V: TRBV10-3; size: NA; DNA: TGTGCCATCGGGGGGGGCATTCCTAGCGGGAGCGACTACGGGGAGCTGTTTTTT; CDR3: CAIGGGIPSGSDYGELFF
D: TRBD1; J: TRBJ2-7; V: TRBV27; size: NA; DNA: TGTGCCAGCCGCCGGGGACAGATCTACGAGCAGTACTTC; CDR3: CASRRGQIYEQYF
D: TRBD2; J: TRBJ2-3; V: TRBV20-1; size: NA; DNA: TGCAGTGCTAGACTCGGACTAGCGGGAGGCACAGATACGCAGTATTTT; CDR3: CSARLGLAGGTDTQYF
D: NA; J: TRBJ2-5; V: TRBV2; size: many; DNA: TGTGCCAGCAGTGAACTCGGGGAGACCCAGTACTTC; CDR3: CASSELGETQYF
D: TRBD2; J: TRBJ2-7; V: TRBV7-2; size: NA; DNA: TGTGCCAGCAGCTACTTCCCTAGCGGGAGTTATGGCGAGCAGTACTTC; CDR3: CASSYFPSGSYGEQYF
D: TRBD2; J: TRBJ2-2; V: TRBV7-2; size: many; DNA: TGTGCCAGCAGCTTACTAGCGGCGGCGGACACCGGGGAGCTGTTTTTT; CDR3: CASSLLAAADTGELFF
D: TRBD1; J: TRBJ1-2; V: TRBV7-2; size: many; DNA: TGTGCCAGCAGCTTATCCGTCGGGACAGGGGATCGATCTGGCTACACCTTC; CDR3: CASSLSVGTGDRSGYTF
D: TRBD1; J: TRBJ2-2; V: TRBV2; size: many; DNA: TGTGCCGGACACAAGCAGGGGGACACCGGGGAGCTGTTTTTT; CDR3: CAGHKQGDTGELFF
D: NA; J: TRBJ1-1; V: TRBV12-5; size: many; DNA: TGTGCTAGTGGACCCGGACGGAACACTGAAGCTTTCTTT; CDR3: CASGPGRNTEAFF
D: NA; J: TRBJ2-7; V: TRBV30; size: many; DNA: TGTGCCTGGATCGACAGTCACGGATACGAGCAGTACTTC; CDR3: CAWIDSHGYEQYF
D: TRBD1; J: TRBJ1-6; V: TRBV7-3; size: NA; DNA: TGTGCCAGCAGCTCGACAGGGTCCTATAATTCACCCCTCCACTTT; CDR3: CASSSTGSYNSPLHF
D: TRBD2; J: TRBJ2-7; V: TRBV12-3/TRBV12-4; size: many; DNA: TGTGCCAGCGGGACCCGAGGACTAGCGGGCTCCTACGAGCAGTACTTC; CDR3: CASGTRGLAGSYEQYF
D: TRBD1; J: TRBJ2-7; V: TRBV20-1; size: many; DNA: TGCAGTGCTAGAGGACAGGGTGAACACGAGCAGTACTTC; CDR3: CSARGQGEHEQYF
D: NA; J: TRBJ1-2; V: TRBV28; size: many; DNA: TGTGCCAGCAGCCCGAGCGGACCAGGCTATGGCTACACCTTC; CDR3: CASSPSGPGYGYTF
D: NA; J: TRBJ1-2; V: TRBV28; size: many; DNA: TGTGCCAGCAGTTTACAGGGTGAACGTGGGGGCTACACCTTC; CDR3: CASSLQGERGGYTF
D: TRBD1; J: TRBJ2-7; V: TRBV7-6; size: once; DNA: TGTGCCAGCAGCTTGCGGGACAGGGGGCAATACGAGCAGTACTTC; CDR3: CASSLRDRGQYEQYF
D: NA; J: TRBJ1-6; V: TRBV12-3/TRBV12-4; size: many; DNA: TGTGCCAGCAGTTTAGTCCGTTCACCCCTCCACTTT; CDR3: CASSLVRSPLHF
D: TRBD1; J: TRBJ2-5; V: TRBV4-3; size: NA; DNA: TGCGCCAGCAGCCACTCTTCTACCGGGACAGGTCAAGAGACCCAGTACTTC; CDR3: CASSHSSTGTGQETQYF
D: NA; J: TRBJ1-4; V: TRBV20-1; size: few; DNA: TGCAGTGCTAGAGCGCAGGAAAAACTGTTTTTT; CDR3: CSARAQEKLFF
D: NA; J: TRBJ1-5; V: TRBV9; size: once; DNA: TGTGCCAGCAAGGGGGGAGGCGGCAATCAGCCCCAGCATTTT; CDR3: CASKGGGGNQPQHF
D: NA; J: TRBJ2-5; V: TRBV9; size: NA; DNA: TGTGCCAGCAGCGTAGGGCGGAAAGAGACCCAGTACTTC; CDR3: CASSVGRKETQYF
D: NA; J: TRBJ2-5; V: TRBV5-4; size: few; DNA: TGTGCCAGCAGCCCCCAGGGAAACCAAGAGACCCAGTACTTC; CDR3: CASSPQGNQETQYF
D: TRBD2; J: TRBJ2-7; V: TRBV7-3; size: NA; DNA: TGTGCCAGCAGCTCCATCCCGACTAGCGGGATGGGTAAGTACGAGCAGTACTTC; CDR3: CASSSIPTSGMGKYEQYF
D: NA; J: TRBJ2-2; V: TRBV27; size: NA; DNA: TGTGCCAGCAGTTTATATCCGGGGGCCGCGACCGGGGAGCTGTTTTTT; CDR3: CASSLYPGAATGELFF
D: NA; J: TRBJ2-5; V: TRBV7-9; size: few; DNA: TGTGCCAGCAGCTCTCGATCGTACCAAGAGACCCAGTACTTC; CDR3: CASSSRSYQETQYF
D: NA; J: TRBJ1-3; V: TRBV10-3; size: NA; DNA: TGTGCCATCAAGGGGTCTGGAAACACCATATATTTT; CDR3: CAIKGSGNTIYF
D: NA; J: TRBJ2-2; V: TRBV15; size: NA; DNA: TGTGCCACATCTAGCTCATGGGGCACCGGGGAGCTGTTTTTT; CDR3: CATSSSWGTGELFF
D: NA; J: TRBJ1-6; V: TRBV15; size: NA; DNA: TGTGCCACCAATGCGGTCCCCGATAATTCACCCCTCCACTTT; CDR3: CATNAVPDNSPLHF
D: TRBD1; J: TRBJ2-7; V: TRBV6-1; size: NA; DNA: TGTGCCAGCAGCCCCACGGGACAGGGAATCCCATGGGTTTTCGAGCAGTACTTC; CDR3: CASSPTGQGIPWVFEQYF
D: TRBD1; J: TRBJ1-5; V: TRBV28; size: many; DNA: TGTGCCAGCAGCCCCCGACAGGGAAGTCAGCCCCAGCATTTT; CDR3: CASSPRQGSQPQHF